This TCR beta chain was recorded in a study of cytomegalovirus exposure and HLA in healthy donors. TCRdb's copy holds only in-frame clones and misses some; the assay was immunoSEQ multiplex PCR. The profile shows more than 300,000 clones, 86% of them singletons. This clone came up once. Its antigen is unidentified. Findings of the study overall: A classifier reportedly called cytomegalovirus status with high sensitivity and specificity. Three CMV-associated chains proved CMV antigen-specific in vitro. Associated with cytomegalovirus, according to the listing, were 170 or so TCR beta chains.

The CDR3 length is 14 residues. V lost 6 bases and J lost 6; bases outside the gene matches: 9. Germline V CDR1 and CDR2: MDHEN, SYDVKM. The V gene is TRBV28, the J gene TRBJ2-5; the match to TRBD2 covers 8 bases. The clonotype was recovered from a woman between 18 and 29 years old in good health and CMV-seronegative. Sequencing was carried out using PBMCs. The CDR3 DNA is TGTGCCAGCAGGAGAGCGGGAGAGGGGAAGACCCAGTACTTC. As protein: CASRRAGEGKTQYF.